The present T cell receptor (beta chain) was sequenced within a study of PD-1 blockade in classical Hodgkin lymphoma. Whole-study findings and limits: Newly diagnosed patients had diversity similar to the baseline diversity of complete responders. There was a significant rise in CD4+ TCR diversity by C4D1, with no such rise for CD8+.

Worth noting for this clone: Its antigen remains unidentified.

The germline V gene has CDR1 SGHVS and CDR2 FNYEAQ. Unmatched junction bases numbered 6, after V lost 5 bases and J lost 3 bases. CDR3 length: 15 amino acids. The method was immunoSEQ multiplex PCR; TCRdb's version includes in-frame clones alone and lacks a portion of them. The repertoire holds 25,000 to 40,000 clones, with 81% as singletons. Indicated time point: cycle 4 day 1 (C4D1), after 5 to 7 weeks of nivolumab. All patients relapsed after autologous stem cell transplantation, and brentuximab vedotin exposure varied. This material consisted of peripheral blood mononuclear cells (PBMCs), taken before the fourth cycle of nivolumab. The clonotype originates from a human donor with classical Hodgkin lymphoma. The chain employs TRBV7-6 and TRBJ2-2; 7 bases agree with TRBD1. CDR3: CASSLRTGYTGELFF. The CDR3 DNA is TGTGCCAGCAGCCTAAGGACAGGATACACCGGGGAGCTGTTTTTT.